Below are 14 T cell receptor beta chains sequenced from a single sample in a study of cytomegalovirus exposure and HLA in healthy donors. Some clones are missing from TCRdb's copy, which holds only in-frame ones; the method was immunoSEQ multiplex PCR. The sample has 150,000 to 250,000 clones, roughly 88% seen once. The sequencing input was PBMCs. These receptors were collected from a young woman in good health and CMV-seropositive.

This clone was detected once. The chain recombines TRBV28 with TRBJ2-2; TRBD1 aligns across 8 bases. The germline V gene has CDR1 MDHEN and CDR2 SYDVKM. The V gene end was trimmed by 2 bases and the J gene end by 8 bases; junction bases not matched to a gene: 7. This CDR3 spans 15 amino acids. The CDR3 here is CASSLPGGGIGELFF. The DNA for the CDR3 is TGTGCCAGCAGTTTACCAGGGGGCGGAATAGGGGAGCTGTTTTTT.

The chain links TRBV5-1 to TRBJ2-5; 7 nucleotides agree with TRBD2. The CDR3 totals 16 residues. The germline V gene has CDR1 SGHRS and CDR2 YFSETQ. Trimming removed 1 base from V and 2 bases from J; junction bases left unmatched: 8. CDR3 protein: CASSLLPAGRQETQYF. The CDR3 bases are TGCGCCAGCAGCTTGCTGCCAGCGGGACGACAAGAGACCCAGTACTTC.

V and J are TRBV4-2 and TRBJ2-1; D remains ambiguous. There are 14 residues in the CDR3. Looked up from germline, CDR1 is LGHNA and CDR2 is YNFKEQ. Trimming took 4 bases from V and 2 from J, leaving 9 bases between them. The CDR3 protein is CASSPARTYNEQFF. The DNA for the CDR3 is TGTGCCAGCAGCCCAGCGCGAACCTACAATGAGCAGTTCTTC.

The chain combines TRBV18 with TRBJ1-5; D gene ambiguous. Germline V CDR1 and CDR2: KGHSH, LQKENI. V gave up 3 bases and J gave up 5 bases, with 8 bases separating them. CDR3 length equals 13 residues. CDR3 sequence (DNA): TGTGCCAGCTCACCCGGGAATCATCAGCCCCAGCATTTT. As protein: CASSPGNHQPQHF.

The CDR3 sequence: CASSLWSSGSEAFF. CDR3 coding DNA: TGTGCCAGCAGCTTATGGTCGTCGGGGAGTGAAGCTTTCTTT. The chain employs TRBV7-2 and TRBJ1-1; D gene unclear. The length of the CDR3 is 14 residues. The germline V gene has CDR1 SGHTA and CDR2 FQGNSA. Between the trimmed V and J ends, which lost 2 bases and 7 bases, there was a span of 14 bases. Drawing the rest from reference TRBV7-2 and TRBJ1-1, the complete variable domain is GAGVSQSPSNKVTEKGKDVELRCDPISGHTALYWYRQSLGQGLEFLIYFQGNSAPDKSGLPSDRFSAERTGGSVSTLTIQRTQQEDSAVYLCASSLWSSGSEAFFGQGTRLTVV.

The chain carries TRBV6-1 and TRBJ1-5; maybe TRBD1 (6 bases). CDR1 is MNHNS, CDR2 SASEGT, per germline. The CDR3 spans 14 residues. V was trimmed by 6 bases and J by 7 bases, leaving 16 bases between them. CDR3: CASRDRQVPQPQHF. The CDR3 DNA reads as TGTGCCAGCAGGGACCGACAGGTGCCCCAGCCCCAGCATTTT.

The sample holds one count of this clone. This chain uses TRBV7-9 with TRBJ1-1; D is possibly TRBD1 (6 bases). The length of the CDR3 is 10 residues. The V end lost 8 bases, the J end lost 10 bases, and 11 bases lay between the germline ends. Germline loops: CDR1 SEHNR, CDR2 FQNEAQ (reference sequence). CDR3 nucleotides: TGTGCCAGCCAACAGGGCACAGCTTTCTTT. Translated, it gives CASQQGTAFF.

The V and J genes are TRBV5-1 and TRBJ2-3, with D possibly being TRBD1 (6 bases). The CDR3 loop spans 15 amino acids. Per the germline V gene, CDR1 is SGHRS and CDR2 is YFSETQ. V lost 4 bases and J lost 0, with 12 bases in between. The CDR3 region is CASSLDRTSTDTQYF. The CDR3, as DNA: TGCGCCAGCAGCCTAGACAGGACTAGCACAGATACGCAGTATTTT.

The chain couples TRBV2 to TRBJ2-7; tentatively, D is TRBD1 (6 bases). The CDR3 covers 18 residues. Germline CDR1 SNHLY, CDR2 FYNNEI. V lost 0 bases and J lost 3, with 21 bases in between. The CDR3 region has the DNA TGTGCCAGCAGTGAAGCGCTTTTAGAAGGCAGGGGTCGCTACGAGCAGTACTTC. Translating it yields CASSEALLEGRGRYEQYF.

V gene TRBV28 combines with J gene TRBJ2-6; D possibly corresponds to TRBD2 (7 bases). The CDR3 length is 15 residues. The germline V gene encodes CDR1 MDHEN and CDR2 SYDVKM. Trimming pared 7 bases from V and 0 bases from J, leaving 10 bases between. Here the CDR3 reads CASKGGSSGANVLTF. The CDR3 DNA reads TGTGCCAGCAAGGGGGGGAGCTCTGGGGCCAACGTCCTGACTTTC.

The chain uses TRBV7-9 and TRBJ2-1; possible D gene TRBD1, 5 bases. Trimming took off 8 bases at V and 3 bases at J, with 14 bases between the two ends. The CDR3 covers 14 residues. In germline, CDR1 is SEHNR, CDR2 FQNEAQ (reference sequence). CDR3 amino acids: CASLLQDSYNEQFF. In DNA, the CDR3 is TGTGCCAGCCTTCTCCAAGACAGCTACAATGAGCAGTTCTTC.

The chain has TRBV6-5 and TRBJ2-1, with D possibly TRBD1 on 6 matching bases. Trimming left V 6 bases short and J 4 bases short, with 16 bases between. Looked up from germline, CDR1 is MNHEY and CDR2 is SVGAGI. The CDR3 extends over 15 amino acids. CDR3 loop: CASSPTGPGYNEQFF. CDR3 nucleotides: TGTGCCAGCAGCCCCACAGGGCCCGGATACAATGAGCAGTTCTTC.

CDR3 bases: TGTGCCATCAGTGAGTTGGATTTGGGCATTTACGAGCAGTACTTC. Residues: CAISELDLGIYEQYF. The chain recombines TRBV10-3 with TRBJ2-7; no definite D call. Trimming left V 1 base short and J 4 bases short, with 14 bases between. Germline V gene lookup returns CDR1 ENHRY and CDR2 SYGVKD. This CDR3 comprises 15 residues.

The chain uses TRBV2 and TRBJ1-1; 9 nucleotides align to TRBD1. Germline V gives CDR1 SNHLY, CDR2 FYNNEI. Losses at the gene ends were 8 bases for V and 0 bases for J; bases not matched to a gene: 7. The CDR3 extends over 15 amino acids. CDR3 sequence: CASSNRGLMNTEAFF. In DNA, the CDR3 is TGTGCCAGCTCCAACAGGGGGCTGATGAACACTGAAGCTTTCTTT.